The text below deals with one T cell receptor beta chain. The data are from a study of T cell responses to AZD1222 COVID-19 vaccine. Looked up from germline, CDR1 is SGHNT and CDR2 is YYREEE (reference sequence). This CDR3 region has 16 residues. V shed 2 bases, J shed 6 bases, and the junction held 9 bases outside the gene matches. Some clones are missing from TCRdb's copy, which holds only in-frame ones; the method was immunoSEQ multiplex PCR. The table has some 180,000 clones, 80% to 95% seen once; the top ten hold around 1.6%. Second-dose recipients at about 4 or about 12 weeks were treated as one pooled group.

This chain connects TRBV5-4 to TRBJ2-2; 8 nucleotides line up with TRBD1. This TCR came from an adult who received the AZD1222 COVID-19 vaccine. The sample in question was peripheral blood, obtained 28 days after the second AZD1222 dose. CDR3 sequence: CASSFQGALIAGELFF. CDR3 DNA sequence: TGTGCCAGCAGCTTTCAGGGGGCGTTAATTGCCGGGGAGCTGTTTTTT.